The source of this TCR beta chain is a study of post-analysis software for immune sequencing data. Study-level information: Some patients lacked subtype; others had relapsing-remitting, secondary progressive or progressive-relapsing disease. Study observations and caveats: The five TRBV segments detected at higher frequency in patients than in controls included TRBV5-6, TRBV5-1 and TRBV20-1. Batch-matched samples strongly co-clustered by F measure. Significantly lower normalized Chao1 diversity was seen in multiple sclerosis patients than in controls.

Trimming cost V 8 bases and J 3 bases; bases outside gene matches: 7. The CDR3 loop spans 15 amino acids. CDR1 is SGHDN and CDR2 is FVKESK in the germline V gene. cDNA libraries of TCR beta carried unique molecular identifiers. One entry per CDR3 protein results from TCRdb running MiXCR on the PCR reads. The repertoire holds a few hundred thousand distinct CDR3 sequences, with 30% to 40% as singletons. About this clonotype itself: What it binds is unknown.

Input material: blood. The chain recombines TRBV14 with TRBJ2-7, with TRBD2 identical over 13 bases. The sequence was obtained from a girl aged 2-10 years with multiple sclerosis. The CDR3: CASSRTSGSHYEQYF. For the CDR3, the DNA is TGTGCCAGCTCCCGGACTAGCGGGAGCCACTACGAGCAGTACTTC.